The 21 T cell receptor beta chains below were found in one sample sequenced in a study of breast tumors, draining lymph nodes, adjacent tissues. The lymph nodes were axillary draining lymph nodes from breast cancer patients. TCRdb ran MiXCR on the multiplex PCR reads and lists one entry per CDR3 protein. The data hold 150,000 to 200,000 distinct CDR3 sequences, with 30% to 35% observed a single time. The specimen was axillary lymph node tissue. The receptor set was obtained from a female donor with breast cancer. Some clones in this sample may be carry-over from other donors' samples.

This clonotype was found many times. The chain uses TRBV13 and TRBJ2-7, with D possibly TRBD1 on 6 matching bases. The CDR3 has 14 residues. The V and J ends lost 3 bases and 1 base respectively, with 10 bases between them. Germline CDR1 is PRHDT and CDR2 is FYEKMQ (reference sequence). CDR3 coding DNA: TGTGCCAGCAGCTTCGGGACATCATCCTACGAGCAGTACTTC. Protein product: CASSFGTSSYEQYF.

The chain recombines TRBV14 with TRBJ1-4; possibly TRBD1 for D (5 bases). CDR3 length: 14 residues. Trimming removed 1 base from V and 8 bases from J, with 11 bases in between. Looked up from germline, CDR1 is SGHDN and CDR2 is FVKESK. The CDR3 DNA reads TGTGCCAGCAGCCAAGGGGGGGGTGAAGAAAAACTGTTTTTT. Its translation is CASSQGGGEEKLFF.

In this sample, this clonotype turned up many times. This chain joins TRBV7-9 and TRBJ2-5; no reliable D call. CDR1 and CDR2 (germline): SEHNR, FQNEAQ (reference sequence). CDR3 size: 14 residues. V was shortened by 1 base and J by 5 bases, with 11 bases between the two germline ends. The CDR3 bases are TGTGCCAGCAGCTTAGAGGTGGTCTGGGAGACCCAGTACTTC. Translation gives CASSLEVVWETQYF.

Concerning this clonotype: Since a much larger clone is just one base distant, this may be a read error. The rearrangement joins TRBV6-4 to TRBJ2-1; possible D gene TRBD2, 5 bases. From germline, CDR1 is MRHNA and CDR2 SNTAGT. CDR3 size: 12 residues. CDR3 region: CASSNGNNEQLF. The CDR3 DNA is TGTGCCAGCTCTAACGGGAACAATGAGCAGCTCTTC.

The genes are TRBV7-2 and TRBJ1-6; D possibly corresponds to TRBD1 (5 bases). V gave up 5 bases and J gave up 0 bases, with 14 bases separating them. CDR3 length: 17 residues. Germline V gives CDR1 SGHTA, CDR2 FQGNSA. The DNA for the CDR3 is TGTGCCAGCAGCCCCCGACAGCTGTGCTCCTATAATTCACCCCTCCACTTT. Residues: CASSPRQLCSYNSPLHF.

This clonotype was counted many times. CDR3 protein: CASSRQAGSSYEQYF. The CDR3 DNA follows: TGTGCCAGCAGCCGGCAAGCGGGGAGCTCCTACGAGCAGTACTTC. The V gene is TRBV3-2, the J gene TRBJ2-7; TRBD2 is the table's D call and was not checked against the DNA. TRBV3-2 is designated a pseudogene. CDR3 length: 15 residues.

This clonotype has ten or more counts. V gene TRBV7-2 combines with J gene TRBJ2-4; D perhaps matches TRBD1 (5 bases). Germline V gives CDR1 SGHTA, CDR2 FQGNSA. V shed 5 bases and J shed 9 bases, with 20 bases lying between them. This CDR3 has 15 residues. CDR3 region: CASSANPGLQTIQYF. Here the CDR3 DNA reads TGTGCCAGCAGCGCGAACCCAGGGCTACAAACCATTCAGTACTTC.

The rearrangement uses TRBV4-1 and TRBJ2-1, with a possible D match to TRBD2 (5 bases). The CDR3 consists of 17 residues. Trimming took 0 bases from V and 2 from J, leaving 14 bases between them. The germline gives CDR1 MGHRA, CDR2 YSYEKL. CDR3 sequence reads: CASSQDARWRAYNEQFF. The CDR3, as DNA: TGCGCCAGCAGCCAAGATGCAAGGTGGCGGGCCTACAATGAGCAGTTCTTC.

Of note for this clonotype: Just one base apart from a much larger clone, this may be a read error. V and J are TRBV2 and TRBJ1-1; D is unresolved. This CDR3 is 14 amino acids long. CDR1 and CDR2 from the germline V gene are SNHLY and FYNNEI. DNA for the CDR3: TGTGTCAGCAGTGAAGCCGGGATGAACACTGAAGCTTTCTTT. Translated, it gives CVSSEAGMNTEAFF.

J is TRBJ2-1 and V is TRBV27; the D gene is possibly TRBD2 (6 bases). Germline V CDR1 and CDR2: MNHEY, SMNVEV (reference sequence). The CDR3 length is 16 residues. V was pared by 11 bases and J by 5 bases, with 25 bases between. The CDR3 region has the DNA TGTGCCTTCAGCCCCCATCTAGTGCGGGGCGACAATGAGCAGTTCTTC. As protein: CAFSPHLVRGDNEQFF.

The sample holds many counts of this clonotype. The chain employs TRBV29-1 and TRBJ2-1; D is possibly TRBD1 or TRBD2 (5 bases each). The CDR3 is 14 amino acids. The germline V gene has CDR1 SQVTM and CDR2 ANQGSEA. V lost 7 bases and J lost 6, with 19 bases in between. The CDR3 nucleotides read TGCAGCGCCCGAAGGGGCCTCGGGATCAATGAGCAGTTCTTC. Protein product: CSARRGLGINEQFF.

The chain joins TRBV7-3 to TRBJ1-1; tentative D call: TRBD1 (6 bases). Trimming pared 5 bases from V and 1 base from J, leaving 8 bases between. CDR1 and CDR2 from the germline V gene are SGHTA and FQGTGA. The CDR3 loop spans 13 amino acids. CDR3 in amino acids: CASSRQENTEAFF. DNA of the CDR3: TGTGCCAGCAGCCGACAGGAGAACACTGAAGCTTTCTTT. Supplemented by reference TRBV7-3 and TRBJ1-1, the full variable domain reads GAGVSQTPSNKVTEKGKYVELRCDPISGHTALYWYRQSLGQGPEFLIYFQGTGAADDSGLPNDRFFAVRPEGSVSTLKIQRTERGDSAVYLCASSRQENTEAFFGQGTRLTVV.

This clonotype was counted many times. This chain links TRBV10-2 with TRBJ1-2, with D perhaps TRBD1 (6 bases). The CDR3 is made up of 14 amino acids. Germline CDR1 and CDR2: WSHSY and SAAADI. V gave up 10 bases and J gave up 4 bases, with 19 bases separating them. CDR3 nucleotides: TGCGCCACCCAAAACCCAGACAGGTTCTATGGCTACACCTTC. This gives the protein CATQNPDRFYGYTF.

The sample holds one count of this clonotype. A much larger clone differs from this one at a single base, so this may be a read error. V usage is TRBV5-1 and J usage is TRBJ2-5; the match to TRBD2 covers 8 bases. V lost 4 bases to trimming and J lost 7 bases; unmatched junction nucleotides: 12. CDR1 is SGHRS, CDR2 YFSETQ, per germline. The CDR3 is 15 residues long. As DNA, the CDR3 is TGCGCCAGCAGCCTCATAGCGGGGACTGGGGTGACCCAGTACTTC. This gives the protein CASSLIAGTGVTQYF.

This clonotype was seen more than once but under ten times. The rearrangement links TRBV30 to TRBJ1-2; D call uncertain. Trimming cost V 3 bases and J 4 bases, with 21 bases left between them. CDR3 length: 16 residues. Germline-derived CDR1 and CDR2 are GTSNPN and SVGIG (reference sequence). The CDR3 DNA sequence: TGTGCCTGGAGGGCCCCCGCGGGTTGGAGGACCTATGGCTACACCTTC. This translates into CAWRAPAGWRTYGYTF.

Written as DNA, the CDR3 is TGTGCCACCAGTGATTTAGGGCAGGCAGCAACCGGGGAGCTGTTTTTT. It yields the protein CATSDLGQAATGELFF. The chain uses TRBV24-1 and TRBJ2-2; D is unresolved. The CDR3 consists of 16 residues. CDR1 is KGHDR and CDR2 is SFDVKD in the germline V gene. Trimming took off 1 base at V and 5 bases at J, with 13 bases between the two ends.

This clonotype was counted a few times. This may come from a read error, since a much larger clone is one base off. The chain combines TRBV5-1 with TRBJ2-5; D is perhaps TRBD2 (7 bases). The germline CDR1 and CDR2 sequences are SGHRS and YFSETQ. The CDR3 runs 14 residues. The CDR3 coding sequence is TGCGCCAGCAGCTTGGCGGGGGGCCAAGACACCCAGTACTTC. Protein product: CASSLAGGQDTQYF. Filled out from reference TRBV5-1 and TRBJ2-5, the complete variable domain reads KAGVTQTPRYLIKTRGQQVTLSCSPISGHRSVSWYQQTPGQGLQFLFEYFSETQRNKGNFPGRFSGRQFSNSRSEMNVSTLELGDSALYLCASSLAGGQDTQYFGPGTRLLVL.

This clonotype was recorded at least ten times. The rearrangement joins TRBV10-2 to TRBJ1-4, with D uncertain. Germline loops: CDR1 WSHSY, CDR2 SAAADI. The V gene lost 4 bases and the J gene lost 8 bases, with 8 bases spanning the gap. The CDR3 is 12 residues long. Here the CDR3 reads CASSGGGEKLFF. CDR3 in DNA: TGCGCCAGCAGTGGAGGCGGGGAAAAACTGTTTTTT.

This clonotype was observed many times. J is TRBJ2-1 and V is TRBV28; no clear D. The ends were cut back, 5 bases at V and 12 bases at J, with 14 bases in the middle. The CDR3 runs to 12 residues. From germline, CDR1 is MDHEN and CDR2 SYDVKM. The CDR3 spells CASSPQIVGQFF. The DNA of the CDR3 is TGTGCCAGCAGTCCCCAAATCGTTGGGCAGTTCTTC.

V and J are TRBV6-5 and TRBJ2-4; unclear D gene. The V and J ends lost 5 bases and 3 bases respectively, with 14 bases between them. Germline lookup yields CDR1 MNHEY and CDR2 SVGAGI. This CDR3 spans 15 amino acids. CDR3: CASSPRTDVKNIQYF. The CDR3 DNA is TGTGCCAGCAGTCCACGGACGGATGTCAAAAACATTCAGTACTTC.

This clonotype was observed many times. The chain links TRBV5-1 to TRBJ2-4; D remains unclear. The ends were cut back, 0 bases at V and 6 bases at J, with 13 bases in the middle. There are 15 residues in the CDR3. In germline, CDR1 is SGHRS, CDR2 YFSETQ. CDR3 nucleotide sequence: TGCGCCAGCAGCTTGGTCACGGGCAGCTTAAACATTCAGTACTTC. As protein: CASSLVTGSLNIQYF.